In its sample, the clone carrying this T cell receptor (beta chain) was seen once. This specimen belongs to a study of control samples from healthy donors and cancer patients. The CDR3 runs to 17 residues. V was clipped by 2 bases and J by 4 bases; unmatched bases: 11. CDR1 and CDR2 from the germline V gene are SGDLS and YYNGEE. TCRdb's table, derived via immunoSEQ multiplex PCR, lists solely in-frame clones and lacks some. This sample has 120,000 or so clones, with roughly 90% found just once. The sample taken for sequencing was blood. This TCR was recovered from a man between 18 and 35 years old in good health. The J gene is TRBJ2-2, the V gene TRBV9; the match to TRBD1 covers 7 bases. CDR3 sequence: CASSVQRDRAGTGELFF. The CDR3 DNA follows: TGTGCCAGCAGCGTCCAACGCGACAGGGCTGGCACCGGGGAGCTGTTTTTT.